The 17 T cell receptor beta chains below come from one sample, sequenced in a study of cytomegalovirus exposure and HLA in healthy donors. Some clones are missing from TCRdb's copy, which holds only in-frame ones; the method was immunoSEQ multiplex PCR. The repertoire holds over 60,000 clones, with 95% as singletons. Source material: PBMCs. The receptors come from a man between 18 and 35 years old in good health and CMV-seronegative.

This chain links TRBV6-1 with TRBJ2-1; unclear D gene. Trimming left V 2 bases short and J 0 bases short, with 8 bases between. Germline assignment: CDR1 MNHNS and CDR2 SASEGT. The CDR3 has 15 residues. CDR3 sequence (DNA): TGTGCCAGCAGTGAAAAGATCAGCTCCTACAATGAGCAGTTCTTC. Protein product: CASSEKISSYNEQFF.

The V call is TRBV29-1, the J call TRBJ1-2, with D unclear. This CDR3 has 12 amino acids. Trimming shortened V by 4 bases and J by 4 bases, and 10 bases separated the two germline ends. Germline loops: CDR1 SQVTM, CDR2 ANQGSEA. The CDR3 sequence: CSVVTGSYGYTF. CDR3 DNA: TGCAGCGTTGTGACTGGTTCCTATGGCTACACCTTC.

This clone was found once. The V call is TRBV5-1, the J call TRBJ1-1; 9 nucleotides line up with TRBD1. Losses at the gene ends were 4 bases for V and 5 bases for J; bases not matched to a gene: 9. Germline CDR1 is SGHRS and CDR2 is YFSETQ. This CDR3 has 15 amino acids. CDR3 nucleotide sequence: TGCGCCAGCAGCGACATACAGGGGGCTCGTACTGAAGCTTTCTTT. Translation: CASSDIQGARTEAFF.

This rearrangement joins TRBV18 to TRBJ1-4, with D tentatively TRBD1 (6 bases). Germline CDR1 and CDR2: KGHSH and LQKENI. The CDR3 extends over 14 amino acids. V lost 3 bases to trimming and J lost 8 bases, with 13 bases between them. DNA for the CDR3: TGTGCCAGCTCACCGAGGGGGGGCGAGGAAAAACTGTTTTTT. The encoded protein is CASSPRGGEEKLFF.

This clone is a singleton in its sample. Here the CDR3 DNA reads TGTGCCAGCAGACCTTCTCTAGCGGGGGGCCGGGGGGAGCAGTTCTTC. Its protein is CASRPSLAGGRGEQFF. The chain joins TRBV28 to TRBJ2-1; TRBD2 aligns across 11 bases. The CDR3 runs to 16 residues. V dropped 6 bases and J dropped 10; count of bases not matched to a gene: 14. Germline-derived CDR1 and CDR2 are MDHEN and SYDVKM.

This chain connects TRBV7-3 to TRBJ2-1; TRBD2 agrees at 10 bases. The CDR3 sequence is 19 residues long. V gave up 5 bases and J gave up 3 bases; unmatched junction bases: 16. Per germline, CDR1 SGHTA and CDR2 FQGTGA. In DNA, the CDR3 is TGTGCCAGCAGCCACCGTTCACCCGGGAGCGGGGGGGTCTACAATGAGCAGTTCTTC. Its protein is CASSHRSPGSGGVYNEQFF.

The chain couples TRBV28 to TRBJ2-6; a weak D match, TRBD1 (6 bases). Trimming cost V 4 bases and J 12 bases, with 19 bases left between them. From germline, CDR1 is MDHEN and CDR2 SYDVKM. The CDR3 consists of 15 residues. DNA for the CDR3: TGTGCCAGCAGTTCCCGGACAGTGGGGGCGCCCGTCCTGACTTTC. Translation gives CASSSRTVGAPVLTF. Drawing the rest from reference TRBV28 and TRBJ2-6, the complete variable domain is DVKVTQSSRYLVKRTGEKVFLECVQDMDHENMFWYRQDPGLGLRLIYFSYDVKMKEKGDIPEGYSVSREKKERFSLILESASTNQTSMYLCASSSRTVGAPVLTFGAGSRLTVL.

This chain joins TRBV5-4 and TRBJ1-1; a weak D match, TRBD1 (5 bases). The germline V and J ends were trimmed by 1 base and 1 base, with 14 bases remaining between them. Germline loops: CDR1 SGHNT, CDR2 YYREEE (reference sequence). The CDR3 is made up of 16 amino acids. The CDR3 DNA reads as TGTGCCAGCAGCTTGAAGGGGTCGGAGCCGAACACTGAAGCTTTCTTT. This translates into CASSLKGSEPNTEAFF.

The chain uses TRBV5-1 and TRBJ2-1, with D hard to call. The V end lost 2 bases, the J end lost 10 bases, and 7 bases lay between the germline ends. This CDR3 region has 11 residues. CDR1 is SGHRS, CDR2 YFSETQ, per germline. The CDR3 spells CASSFGQEQFF. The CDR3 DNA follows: TGCGCCAGCAGCTTTGGGCAGGAGCAGTTCTTC. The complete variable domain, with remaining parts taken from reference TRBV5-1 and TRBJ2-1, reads KAGVTQTPRYLIKTRGQQVTLSCSPISGHRSVSWYQQTPGQGLQFLFEYFSETQRNKGNFPGRFSGRQFSNSRSEMNVSTLELGDSALYLCASSFGQEQFFGPGTRLTVL.

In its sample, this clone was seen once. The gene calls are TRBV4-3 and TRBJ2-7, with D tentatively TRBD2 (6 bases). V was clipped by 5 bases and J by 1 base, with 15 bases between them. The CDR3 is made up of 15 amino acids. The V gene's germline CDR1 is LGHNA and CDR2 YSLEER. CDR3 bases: TGCGCCAGCAGCGGTTGGGTTAGCGGTTCCTACGAGCAGTACTTC. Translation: CASSGWVSGSYEQYF.

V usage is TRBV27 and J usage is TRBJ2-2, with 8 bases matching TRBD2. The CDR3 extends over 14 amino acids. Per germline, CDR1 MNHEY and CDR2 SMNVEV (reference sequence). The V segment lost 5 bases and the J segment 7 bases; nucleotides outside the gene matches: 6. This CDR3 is CASSPGLGIGELFF. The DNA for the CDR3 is TGTGCCAGCAGTCCGGGACTAGGGATCGGGGAGCTGTTTTTT.

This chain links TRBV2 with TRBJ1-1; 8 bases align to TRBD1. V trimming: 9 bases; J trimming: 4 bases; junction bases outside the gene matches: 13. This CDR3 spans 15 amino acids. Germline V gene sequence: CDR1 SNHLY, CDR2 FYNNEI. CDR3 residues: CARRTGRVIATEAFF. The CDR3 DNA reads TGTGCCAGGCGGACAGGGAGGGTAATAGCCACTGAAGCTTTCTTT.

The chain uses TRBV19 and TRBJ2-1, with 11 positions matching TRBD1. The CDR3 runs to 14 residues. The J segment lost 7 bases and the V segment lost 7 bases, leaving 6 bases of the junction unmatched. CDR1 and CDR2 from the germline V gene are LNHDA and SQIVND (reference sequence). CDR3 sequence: CASIGQGAGNEQFF. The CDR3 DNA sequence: TGTGCCAGTATCGGACAGGGGGCTGGGAATGAGCAGTTCTTC. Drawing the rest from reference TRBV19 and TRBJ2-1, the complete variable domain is DGGITQSPKYLFRKEGQNVTLSCEQNLNHDAMYWYRQDPGQGLRLIYYSQIVNDFQKGDIAEGYSVSREKKESFPLTVTSAQKNPTAFYLCASIGQGAGNEQFFGPGTRLTVL.

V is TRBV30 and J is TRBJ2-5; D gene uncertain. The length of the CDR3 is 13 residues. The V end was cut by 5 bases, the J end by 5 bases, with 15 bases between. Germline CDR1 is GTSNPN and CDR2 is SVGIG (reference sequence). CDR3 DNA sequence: TGTGCCTGGCTACGACTCGACGGGGAGACCCAGTACTTC. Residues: CAWLRLDGETQYF.

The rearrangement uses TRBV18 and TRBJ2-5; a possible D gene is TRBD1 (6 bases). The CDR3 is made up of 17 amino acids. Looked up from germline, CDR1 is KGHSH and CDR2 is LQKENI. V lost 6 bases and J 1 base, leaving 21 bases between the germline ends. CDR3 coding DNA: TGTGCCAGCTCGATACTTAGACAGGTCGGAGCCCAAGAGACCCAGTACTTC. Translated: CASSILRQVGAQETQYF.

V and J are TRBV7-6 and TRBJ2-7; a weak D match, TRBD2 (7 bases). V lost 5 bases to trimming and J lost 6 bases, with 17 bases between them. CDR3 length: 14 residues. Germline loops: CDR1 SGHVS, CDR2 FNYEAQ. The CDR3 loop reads CASSRMGGGLEQYF. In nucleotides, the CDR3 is TGTGCCAGCAGCCGTATGGGGGGGGGCCTCGAGCAGTACTTC.

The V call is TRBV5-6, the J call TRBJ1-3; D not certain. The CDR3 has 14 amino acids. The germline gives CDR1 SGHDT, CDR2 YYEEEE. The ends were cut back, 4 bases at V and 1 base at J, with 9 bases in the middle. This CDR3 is CASSSKLSGNTIYF. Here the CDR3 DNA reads TGTGCCAGCAGCAGCAAATTATCTGGAAACACCATATATTTT.